The 2 T cell receptor beta chains given below trace back to one sample, sequenced in a study of molecular identifiers for immune sequencing clone quantification. Using its own MiXCR run on the PCR reads, TCRdb lists one record per CDR3 protein. In the table there are just over 95,000 distinct CDR3 sequences, roughly 24% of which are singletons. Input material: naive CD8+ T cells from blood, with Jurkat cell RNA spiked in. Subset denoted: FACS-sorted CD8+CD4-CCR7+CD45RA+ naive T cells. The receptors originated from a human donor in good health. Some libraries in this study had Jurkat cell RNA spiked in.

This clonotype was recorded at least ten times. This chain connects TRBV28 to TRBJ2-3; no firm D call. In germline, CDR1 is MDHEN, CDR2 SYDVKM. This CDR3 region has 15 residues. Trimming took off 7 bases at V and 4 bases at J, with 18 bases between the two ends. The CDR3 DNA follows: TGTGCCAGCATCCTCGGGTTGGCTAGTGCAGATACGCAGTATTTT. It is translated as CASILGLASADTQYF.

This clonotype was picked up many times. The chain has TRBV4-1 and TRBJ2-3; no clear D. Germline lookup yields CDR1 MGHRA and CDR2 YSYEKL. V lost 5 bases, J lost 4 bases, and 7 bases lay in between. CDR3 length: 12 amino acids. CDR3 region: CASSSPPDTQYF. CDR3 nucleotide sequence: TGCGCCAGCAGCAGTCCCCCAGATACGCAGTATTTT.